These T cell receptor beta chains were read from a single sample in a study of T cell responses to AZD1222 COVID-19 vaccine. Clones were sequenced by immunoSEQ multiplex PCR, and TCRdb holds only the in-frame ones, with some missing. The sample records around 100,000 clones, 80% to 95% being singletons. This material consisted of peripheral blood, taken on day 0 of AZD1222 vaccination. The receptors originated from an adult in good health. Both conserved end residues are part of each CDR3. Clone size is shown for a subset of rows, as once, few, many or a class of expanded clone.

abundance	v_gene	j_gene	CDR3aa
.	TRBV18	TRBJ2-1	CASSQRTSGRSYNEQFF
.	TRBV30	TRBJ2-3	CAWGATDTQYF
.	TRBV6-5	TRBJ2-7	CASRHSTGYEQYF
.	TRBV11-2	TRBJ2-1	CASSPGANSAEFF
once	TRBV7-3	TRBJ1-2	CASSYEGDYGYTF
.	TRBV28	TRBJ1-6	CASSNPPQPHNSPLHF
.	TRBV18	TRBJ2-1	CASSPPTYNEQFF
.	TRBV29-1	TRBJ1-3	CSVLRGSGNTIYF
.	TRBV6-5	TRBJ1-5	CASSQRGSNQPQHF
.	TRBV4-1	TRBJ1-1	CASSQIQGTEAFF
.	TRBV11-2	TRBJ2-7	CASSDPTVTNEQYF
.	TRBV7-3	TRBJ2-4	CASSSQGAKNIQYF
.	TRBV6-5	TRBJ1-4	CASLVGGTNEKLFF
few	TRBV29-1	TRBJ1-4	CSVGDGEKLFF
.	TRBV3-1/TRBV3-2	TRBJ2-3	CASSQPPGTSGVPDTQYF
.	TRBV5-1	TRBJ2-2	CASSLGLAAVGELFF
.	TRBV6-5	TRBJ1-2	CASRGLDRDGYTF